The clone carrying this T cell receptor beta chain was found a few times. Its antigen is as yet unknown. The sample is drawn from a study of CD8+ T cells in alopecia areata. Study-wide background: Treated individuals took tofacitinib by mouth, 5 to 10 mg twice daily. The percentage of affected scalp area served as the score of severity for treated patients. Study-wide results and limits: In scalp and blood during tofacitinib, many expanded lesional clones persisted.

Extracted RNA was reverse transcribed, and the resulting cDNA served as sequencing template. This table comes from immunoSEQ multiplex PCR, and its TCRdb copy is limited to in-frame clones, with some not included. This table has 200,000 or so clones, more than 30% appearing once. Germline CDR1 reads SGHRS; CDR2 reads YFSETQ. This CDR3 contains 14 residues. The V end lost 4 bases, the J end lost 8 bases, and 16 bases lay between the germline ends. Sample treatment: oral pan-JAK inhibitor, 5-10 mg twice daily. Lesional scalp punch biopsies and peripheral blood were collected from alopecia areata patients.

The genes are TRBV5-1 and TRBJ1-3; no clear D. This material consisted of CD4+ T cells sorted from blood, taken at week 34, from a patient treated with tofacitinib. This receptor was identified in a human donor with alopecia areata. CDR3 nucleotide sequence: TGCGCCAGCAGCACTGGGCGGACTTATGACACCATATATTTT. Protein product: CASSTGRTYDTIYF. The full variable domain, in which reference TRBV5-1 and TRBJ1-3 provide the parts outside the CDR3, is KAGVTQTPRYLIKTRGQQVTLSCSPISGHRSVSWYQQTPGQGLQFLFEYFSETQRNKGNFPGRFSGRQFSNSRSEMNVSTLELGDSALYLCASSTGRTYDTIYFGEGSWLTVV.